Given below is one TCR beta chain in context. Trimming took 3 bases from V and 5 from J, leaving 14 bases between them. In germline, CDR1 is ENHRY, CDR2 SYGVKD. The length of the CDR3 is 14 residues. From the 5' RACE reads, TCRdb called clonotypes with MiXCR, one entry per CDR3 protein. Of approximately 550,000 distinct CDR3 sequences in the sample, about a fifth were seen once. The sample is drawn from a study of T cells after yellow fever vaccination. The sequencing here drew on PBMCs, taken 15 days after the yellow fever booster vaccination. The gene calls are TRBV10-3 and TRBJ2-7, with D perhaps TRBD2 (5 bases). The clonotype comes from a man aged 25-40 years who received the YFV17D yellow fever vaccine. CDR3 in DNA: TGTGCCATCAGTGACCCCCGAGGGTTCCACGAGCAGTACTTC. Protein product: CAISDPRGFHEQYF.